The text below deals with one T cell receptor (beta chain). This clonotype was seen more than once but under ten times. Its antigen is currently not known. There are no base qualities to consult, and no much larger clone falls within one base. The record originates from a study of T cells after yellow fever vaccination (dated by TCRdb to about 2019). For the study in its entirety: The SMART-Seq v4 Ultra Low Input RNA kit was used to prepare libraries from fractions with low cell numbers. To track T-cell clones before and after primary and booster YFV17D yellow fever vaccination, bulk TCR alpha and beta repertoires were sequenced longitudinally. Two healthy male donors made up the cohort, one aged 18 to 29 years and the other aged 30 to 39 years. Blood samples were taken at several timepoints before and after primary and secondary immunization, and bulk PBMC replicates and cell subsets were isolated. On the study overall, not on this receptor specifically: Most clones expanded after primary vaccination (about 95% of CD4 and 80% to 90% of CD8) were re-detected after the booster, suggesting that broad memory maintenance occurred. Because only two donors were included in the study, the extent to which the findings can be generalized is limited. FACS-sorted repertoires could contain abundant contaminating clonotypes from the bulk population, so computational filtering was required. The secondary T-cell response was found to be weaker but faster than the primary response, with a peak reached on day 5 rather than on day 15. A small fraction of clonotypes showed up in both the CD4 and CD8 compartments, probably as a result of convergent recombination.

CDR1 and CDR2 are drawn from the germline V gene: SNHLY, FYNNEI. The CDR3 goes from the cysteine to the phenylalanine over 13 residues. Of all the DNA, just the CDR3 is kept, 39 bases in frame from base 1. Here V drops 5 bases and J drops 5 bases, and the junction holds 4 bases not matched to any gene. The treatment or condition label on this specimen signifies: live attenuated yellow fever vaccine strain. PBMCs were isolated from peripheral blood using a standard Ficoll-Paque protocol. CD4 and CD8 T-cell fractions were isolated with Dynabeads CD4 and CD8 positive selection kits. TriZol was used to extract RNA from bulk PBMCs, from CD4 and CD8 fractions, and from dextramer-positive and dextramer-negative fractions. Synthesis of TCR cDNA relied on 5'RACE template switching, a step that introduced a universal primer site along with unique molecular identifiers. Priming of cDNA synthesis was performed from both the TCR alpha and TCR beta constant segments. Library amplification used two PCR steps, and the second PCR step added sample barcodes and sequencing adapters. Sequencing of the libraries was done on either Illumina HiSeq 2500 (2x100 bp) or NovaSeq (2x150 bp). The authors processed their data as follows. Reads were demultiplexed and collapsed into UMI consensus sequences with MIGEC, and V(D)J alignment was performed with MiXCR. Vaccine-responding clonotypes were defined with edgeR using replicate PBMC samples, requiring FDR below 0.01 and a log2 fold change above 5 up to day 15. Each bulk clonotype was labeled CD4 or CD8 based on which sequenced repertoire, CD4 or CD8, contained the clonotype at higher abundance. TCRdb passed the public sequencing reads through fastp at Q25 and MiXCR, retaining productive beta sequences. Every entry covers one CDR3 protein and lists the most common genes and DNA from its rows. The V and J calls shown here were made by TCRdb, not taken from the authors' results. The sample table lists approximately 74,000 distinct CDR3 sequences, 5% to 6.5% of them with a count of one. The ten largest clones represent more than 2% of the sample.

The rearrangement combines TRBV2 with TRBJ1-1, and TRBD1 aligns with 8 junction nucleotides. The origin of this receptor is a young man who received the YFV17D yellow fever vaccine. Specimen: CD4+ T cells sorted from PBMCs, collected less than 18 days after the first yellow fever vaccination. The encoded CDR3 is CASSPTGATEAFF. The nucleotide sequence is TGTGCCAGCAGTCCGACAGGGGCTACTGAAGCTTTCTTT.